This TCR beta chain is from a study of response to subunit inactivated influenza vaccine. Whole-study findings and limits: Few additional T cells are recruited per seasonal influenza vaccination, authors suggested.

TCRdb recomputed calls from the RT-PCR reads with MiXCR, one row per CDR3 protein. The table lists hundreds of thousands of distinct CDR3 sequences, 15% to 20% of them singletons. A few counts support this clonotype. Its antigen is undetermined. Germline CDR1 DFQATT, CDR2 SNEGSKA (reference sequence). V shed 5 bases and J shed 0 bases, with 14 bases lying between them. The CDR3 runs to 15 residues. The V and J genes are TRBV20-1 and TRBJ2-1; D remains ambiguous. Sequenced here: CD4+ T cells sorted from PBMCs, sampled less than 30 months after vaccination. This TCR was recovered from a man between 50 and 70 years old who received an inactivated influenza vaccine. CDR3 in DNA: TGCAGTGCTCCTCCGCCGGGTGGCTCCTACAATGAGCAGTTCTTC. This translates into CSAPPPGGSYNEQFF.